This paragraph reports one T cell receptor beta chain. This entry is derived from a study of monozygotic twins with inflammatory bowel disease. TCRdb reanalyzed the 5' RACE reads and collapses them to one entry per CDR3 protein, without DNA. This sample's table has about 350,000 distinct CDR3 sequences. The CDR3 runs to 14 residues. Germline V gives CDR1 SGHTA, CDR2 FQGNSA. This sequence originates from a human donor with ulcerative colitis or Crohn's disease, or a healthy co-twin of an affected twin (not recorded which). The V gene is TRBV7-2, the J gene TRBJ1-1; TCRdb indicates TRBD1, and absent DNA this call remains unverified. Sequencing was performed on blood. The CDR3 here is CASSPGGMNTEAFF.